This T cell receptor beta chain was sequenced for a study of cytomegalovirus exposure and HLA in healthy donors. Study findings and constraints: On later analysis, the bulk of CMV-associated TCR beta chains appeared to be HLA-restricted. Later analysis associated a missense DCLRE1C variant with TCR beta V- and J-gene trimming. In vitro data verified three CMV-associated chains as specific for CMV antigens.

PCR used 60 Vbeta primers and 13 Jbeta primers. Here immunoSEQ multiplex PCR was the method, and the copy in TCRdb shows in-frame clones only, minus some. The repertoire holds fewer than 130,000 clones, with about 86% as singletons. In its sample, this clone was seen once. Its antigen remains unidentified. Germline V gene sequence: CDR1 MNHEY, CDR2 SVGAGI. The CDR3 contains 13 residues. V was trimmed by 4 bases and J by 10 bases, leaving 16 bases between them. The source material was PBMCs. V and J are TRBV6-5 and TRBJ1-1; D remains unclear. The sequence derives from a man aged 40-55 years in good health and CMV-seronegative. The CDR3 loop reads CASSSPGTLRAFF. CDR3 sequence (DNA): TGTGCCAGCAGTTCTCCGGGAACACTGAGAGCTTTCTTT.